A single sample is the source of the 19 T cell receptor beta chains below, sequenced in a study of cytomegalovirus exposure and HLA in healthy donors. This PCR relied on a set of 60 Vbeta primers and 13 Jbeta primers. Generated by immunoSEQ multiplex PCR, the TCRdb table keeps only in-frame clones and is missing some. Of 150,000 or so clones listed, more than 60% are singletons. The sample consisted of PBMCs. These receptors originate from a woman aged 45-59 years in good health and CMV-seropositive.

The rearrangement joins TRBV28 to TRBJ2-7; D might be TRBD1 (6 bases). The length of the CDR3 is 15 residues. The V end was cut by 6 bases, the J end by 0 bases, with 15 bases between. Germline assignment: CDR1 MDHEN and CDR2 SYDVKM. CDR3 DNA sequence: TGTGCCAGCAGGTTTTTGACAGGAGCCTCCTACGAGCAGTACTTC. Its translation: CASRFLTGASYEQYF.

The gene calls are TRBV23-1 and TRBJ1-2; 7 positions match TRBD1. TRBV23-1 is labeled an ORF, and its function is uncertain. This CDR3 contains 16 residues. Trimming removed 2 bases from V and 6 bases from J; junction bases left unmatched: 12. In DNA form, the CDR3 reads TGCGCCAGCAGTCAAAGGCTCGGACAGGAGCGAAATGGCTACACCTTC. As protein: CASSQRLGQERNGYTF.

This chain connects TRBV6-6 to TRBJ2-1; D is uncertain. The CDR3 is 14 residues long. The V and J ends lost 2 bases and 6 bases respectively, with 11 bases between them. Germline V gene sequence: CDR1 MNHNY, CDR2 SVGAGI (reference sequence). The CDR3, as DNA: TGTGCCAGCAGTTACCAGAGGAAAAGCAATGAGCAGTTCTTC. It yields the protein CASSYQRKSNEQFF.

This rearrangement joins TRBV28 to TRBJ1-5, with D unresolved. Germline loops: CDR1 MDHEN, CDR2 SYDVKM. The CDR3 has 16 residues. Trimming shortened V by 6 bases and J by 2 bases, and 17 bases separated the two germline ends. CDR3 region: CASRESLDIRNQPQHF. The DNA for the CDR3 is TGTGCCAGCAGAGAGAGCCTCGACATTCGCAATCAGCCCCAGCATTTT.

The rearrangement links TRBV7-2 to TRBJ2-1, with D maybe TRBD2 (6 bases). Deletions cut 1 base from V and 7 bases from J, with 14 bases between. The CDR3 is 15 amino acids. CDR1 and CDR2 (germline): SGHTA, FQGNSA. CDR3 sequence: CASSLVASAGNEQFF. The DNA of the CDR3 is TGTGCCAGCAGCTTAGTTGCTAGCGCGGGGAATGAGCAGTTCTTC. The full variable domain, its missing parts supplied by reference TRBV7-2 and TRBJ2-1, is GAGVSQSPSNKVTEKGKDVELRCDPISGHTALYWYRQSLGQGLEFLIYFQGNSAPDKSGLPSDRFSAERTGGSVSTLTIQRTQQEDSAVYLCASSLVASAGNEQFFGPGTRLTVL.

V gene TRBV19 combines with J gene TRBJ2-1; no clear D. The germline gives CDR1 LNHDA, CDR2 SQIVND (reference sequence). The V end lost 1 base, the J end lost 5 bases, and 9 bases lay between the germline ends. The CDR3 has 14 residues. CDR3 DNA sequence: TGTGCCAGTAGTATAGTCCCTGGAGACAATGAGCAGTTCTTC. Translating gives CASSIVPGDNEQFF. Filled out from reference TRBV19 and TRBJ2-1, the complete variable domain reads DGGITQSPKYLFRKEGQNVTLSCEQNLNHDAMYWYRQDPGQGLRLIYYSQIVNDFQKGDIAEGYSVSREKKESFPLTVTSAQKNPTAFYLCASSIVPGDNEQFFGPGTRLTVL.

The DNA for the CDR3 is TGTGCCTGGAGCCGACCGGGACTAGCGGCCTCCTACGAGCAGTACTTC. This translates into CAWSRPGLAASYEQYF. The rearrangement joins TRBV30 to TRBJ2-7; TRBD2 agrees at 11 bases. Per the germline V gene, CDR1 is GTSNPN and CDR2 is SVGIG (reference sequence). The ends lost 3 bases at V and 0 bases at J; junction bases unmatched: 7. The CDR3 is 16 amino acids.

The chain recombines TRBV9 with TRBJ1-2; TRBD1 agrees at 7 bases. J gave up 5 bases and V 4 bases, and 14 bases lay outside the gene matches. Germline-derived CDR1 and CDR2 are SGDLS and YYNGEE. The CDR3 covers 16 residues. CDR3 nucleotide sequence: TGTGCCAGCAGCCCATCCCCCCTGGAGGGGGCGTATGGCTACACCTTC. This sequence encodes CASSPSPLEGAYGYTF.

CDR3 amino acids: CSVDGTQETQYF. For the CDR3, the DNA is TGCAGCGTTGACGGGACTCAAGAGACCCAGTACTTC. This rearrangement joins TRBV29-1 to TRBJ2-5; D is possibly TRBD2 (6 bases). The CDR3 covers 12 residues. CDR1 SQVTM and CDR2 ANQGSEA come from the germline V gene. V dropped 3 bases and J dropped 2 bases, with 7 bases sitting between them.

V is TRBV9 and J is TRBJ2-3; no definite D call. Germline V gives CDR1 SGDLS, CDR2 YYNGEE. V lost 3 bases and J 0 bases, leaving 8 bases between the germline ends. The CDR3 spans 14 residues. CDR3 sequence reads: CASSARVSTDTQYF. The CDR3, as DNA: TGTGCCAGCAGCGCTCGAGTGAGCACAGATACGCAGTATTTT.

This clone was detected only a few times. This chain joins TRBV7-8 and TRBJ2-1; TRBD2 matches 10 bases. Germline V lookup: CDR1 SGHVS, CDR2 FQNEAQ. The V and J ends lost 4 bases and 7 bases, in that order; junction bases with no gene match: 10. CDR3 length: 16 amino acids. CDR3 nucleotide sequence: TGTGCCAGCAGCTCCAACCGTCGGACTAGCGGAAATGAGCAGTTCTTC. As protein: CASSSNRRTSGNEQFF.

CDR3 DNA: TGTGCCAGCAGCTCGCCTCCCGGGACTAACCAAGAGACCCAGTACTTC. It translates to CASSSPPGTNQETQYF. This chain joins TRBV11-3 and TRBJ2-5; 7 bases line up with TRBD2. This CDR3 is built from 16 residues. Germline lookup yields CDR1 SGHNT and CDR2 YENEEA. J was trimmed by 0 bases and V by 4 bases; bases with no gene match: 8.

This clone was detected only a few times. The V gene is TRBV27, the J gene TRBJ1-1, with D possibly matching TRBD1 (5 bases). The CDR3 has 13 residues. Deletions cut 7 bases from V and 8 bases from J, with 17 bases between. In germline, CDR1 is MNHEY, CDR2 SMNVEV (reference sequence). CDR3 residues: CASTPRGGGEAFF. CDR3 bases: TGTGCCAGCACCCCCCGTGGGGGAGGCGAAGCTTTCTTT.

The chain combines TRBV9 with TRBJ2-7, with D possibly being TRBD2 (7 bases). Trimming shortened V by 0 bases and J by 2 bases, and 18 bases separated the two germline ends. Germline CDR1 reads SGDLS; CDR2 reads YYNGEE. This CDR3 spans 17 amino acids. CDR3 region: CASSVDGGVAGAYEQYF. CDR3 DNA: TGTGCCAGCAGCGTAGATGGGGGGGTGGCAGGGGCCTACGAGCAGTACTTC.

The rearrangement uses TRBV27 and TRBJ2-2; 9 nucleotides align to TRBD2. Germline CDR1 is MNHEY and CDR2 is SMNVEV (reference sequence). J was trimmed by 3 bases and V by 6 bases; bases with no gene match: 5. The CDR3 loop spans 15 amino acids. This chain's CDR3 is CASRPAGGHTGELFF. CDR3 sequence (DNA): TGTGCCAGCAGGCCAGCGGGGGGACACACCGGGGAGCTGTTTTTT.

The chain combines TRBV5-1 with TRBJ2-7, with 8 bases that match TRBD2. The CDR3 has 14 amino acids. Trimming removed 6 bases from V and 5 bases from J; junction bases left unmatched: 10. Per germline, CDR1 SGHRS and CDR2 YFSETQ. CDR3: CASTDGRANNEQYF. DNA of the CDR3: TGCGCCAGCACCGACGGGAGGGCGAATAACGAGCAGTACTTC.

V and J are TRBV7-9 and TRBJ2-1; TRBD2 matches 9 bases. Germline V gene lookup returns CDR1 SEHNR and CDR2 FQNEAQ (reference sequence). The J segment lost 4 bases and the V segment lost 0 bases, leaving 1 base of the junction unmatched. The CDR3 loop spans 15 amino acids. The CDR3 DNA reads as TGTGCCAGCAGCTTAGCCAGCGGGGGGTACAATGAGCAGTTCTTC. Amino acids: CASSLASGGYNEQFF.

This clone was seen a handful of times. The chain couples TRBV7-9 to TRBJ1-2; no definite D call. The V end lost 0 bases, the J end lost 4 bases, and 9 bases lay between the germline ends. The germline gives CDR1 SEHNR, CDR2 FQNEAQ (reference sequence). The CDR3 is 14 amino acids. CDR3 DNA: TGTGCCAGCAGCTTAGCGACCCTAGGCTATGGCTACACCTTC. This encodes CASSLATLGYGYTF.

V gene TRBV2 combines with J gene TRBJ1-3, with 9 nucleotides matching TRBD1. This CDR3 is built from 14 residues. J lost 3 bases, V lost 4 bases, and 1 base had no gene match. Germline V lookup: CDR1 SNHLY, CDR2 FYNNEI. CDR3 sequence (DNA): TGTGCCAGCAGTGGACAGGGGGGTGGAAACACCATATATTTT. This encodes CASSGQGGGNTIYF.